A selection of T cell receptor beta chains follows, all from one sample in a study of blood T cell repertoires in COVID-19. Sequencing used immunoSEQ multiplex PCR; TCRdb keeps in-frame clones, though not all of them. Here the sample spans roughly 69,000 clones, 65% to 80% being singletons. The sequencing sample was made of peripheral blood. Source of these receptors: a woman in her fifties or sixties with acute or convalescent COVID-19. Both conserved end residues are part of each CDR3. A D gene is named only where the DNA matches it firmly. Clone sizes are given selectively: once, few, many, or a class where the clone is expanded.

J gene: TRBJ2-7; clone size: -; D gene: TRBD2; V gene: TRBV10-1; CDR3 protein: CASSESSGRSRAYEQYF; CDR3 DNA: TGCGCCAGCAGTGAGTCTAGCGGGAGGTCCCGAGCCTACGAGCAGTACTTC
J gene: TRBJ1-1; clone size: -; D gene: TRBD1; V gene: TRBV7-2; CDR3 protein: CASSTQGLPNTEAFF; CDR3 DNA: TGTGCCAGCAGCACACAGGGGTTACCTAACACTGAAGCTTTCTTT
J gene: TRBJ1-1; clone size: -; D gene: -; V gene: TRBV20-1; CDR3 protein: CSARNSGMAFF; CDR3 DNA: TGCAGTGCTAGAAACAGCGGTATGGCTTTCTTT
J gene: TRBJ1-2; clone size: -; D gene: TRBD1; V gene: TRBV10-1; CDR3 protein: CASTTGTGKNYGYTF; CDR3 DNA: TGCGCCAGCACCACCGGGACAGGAAAAAACTATGGCTACACCTTC
J gene: TRBJ2-5; clone size: few; D gene: -; V gene: TRBV7-6; CDR3 protein: CASSLVVGGSLRETQYF; CDR3 DNA: TGTGCCAGCAGCTTAGTTGTCGGCGGTTCGCTCCGAGAGACCCAGTACTTC
J gene: TRBJ1-1; clone size: -; D gene: TRBD1; V gene: TRBV12-3/TRBV12-4; CDR3 protein: CASSFTGATEAFF; CDR3 DNA: TGTGCCAGCAGTTTCACAGGGGCAACGGAAGCTTTCTTT
J gene: TRBJ1-1; clone size: -; D gene: -; V gene: TRBV5-1; CDR3 protein: CASKPVPGSTEAFF; CDR3 DNA: TGCGCCAGCAAGCCCGTCCCGGGGAGTACTGAAGCTTTCTTT
J gene: TRBJ2-1; clone size: -; D gene: -; V gene: TRBV4-2; CDR3 protein: CASSQDRVSSSYNEQFF; CDR3 DNA: TGTGCCAGCAGCCAAGATCGTGTCTCGAGCTCCTACAATGAGCAGTTCTTC
J gene: TRBJ1-2; clone size: many; D gene: -; V gene: TRBV30; CDR3 protein: CAWSAGGSGYGYTF; CDR3 DNA: TGTGCCTGGAGTGCGGGAGGCTCCGGCTATGGCTACACCTTC
J gene: TRBJ2-5; clone size: -; D gene: -; V gene: TRBV7-2; CDR3 protein: CASSGGIGREQYF; CDR3 DNA: TGTGCCAGCAGCGGCGGAATAGGCAGAGAGCAGTACTTC
J gene: TRBJ2-1; clone size: -; D gene: TRBD2; V gene: TRBV7-9; CDR3 protein: CASSKTGTSGNEQFF; CDR3 DNA: TGTGCCAGCAGCAAAACCGGGACTAGCGGGAATGAGCAGTTCTTC
J gene: TRBJ1-1; clone size: -; D gene: -; V gene: TRBV27; CDR3 protein: CASSPLGATNTEAFF; CDR3 DNA: TGTGCCAGCAGTCCCCTTGGGGCTACAAACACTGAAGCTTTCTTT
J gene: TRBJ2-1; clone size: few; D gene: -; V gene: TRBV28; CDR3 protein: CASSSTIFGYNEQFF; CDR3 DNA: TGTGCCAGCAGTTCTACGATCTTCGGGTACAATGAGCAGTTCTTC
J gene: TRBJ2-5; clone size: -; D gene: TRBD2; V gene: TRBV4-1; CDR3 protein: CASSQGVSGGAFGQETQYF; CDR3 DNA: TGCGCCAGCAGCCAAGGGGTTAGCGGGGGGGCCTTTGGCCAAGAGACCCAGTACTTC
J gene: TRBJ1-2; clone size: -; D gene: -; V gene: TRBV14; CDR3 protein: CASSRQQGNYGYTF; CDR3 DNA: TGTGCCAGCAGCCGGCAGCAGGGGAACTATGGCTACACCTTC
J gene: TRBJ2-7; clone size: -; D gene: TRBD2; V gene: TRBV7-6; CDR3 protein: CASSLGRGGYEQYF; CDR3 DNA: TGTGCCAGCAGCTTAGGTCGGGGGGGCTACGAGCAGTACTTC
J gene: TRBJ2-5; clone size: -; D gene: -; V gene: TRBV18; CDR3 protein: CASSALTQETQYF; CDR3 DNA: TGTGCCAGCTCAGCCCTCACTCAAGAGACCCAGTACTTC
J gene: TRBJ2-2; clone size: -; D gene: TRBD2; V gene: TRBV5-8; CDR3 protein: CASNAPGIAGDTGELFF; CDR3 DNA: TGTGCCAGCAATGCTCCTGGGATAGCGGGGGACACCGGGGAGCTGTTTTTT
J gene: TRBJ2-5; clone size: -; D gene: -; V gene: TRBV7-9; CDR3 protein: CASSLPKSMGLDVETQYF; CDR3 DNA: TGTGCCAGCAGCTTACCGAAATCCATGGGGCTAGATGTGGAGACCCAGTACTTC
J gene: TRBJ1-2; clone size: -; D gene: TRBD1; V gene: TRBV19; CDR3 protein: CASSRGQGDGYTF; CDR3 DNA: TGTGCCAGTAGTCGAGGACAGGGGGATGGCTACACCTTC
J gene: TRBJ2-1; clone size: -; D gene: TRBD1; V gene: TRBV30; CDR3 protein: CAWLMGQPRSYNEQFF; CDR3 DNA: TGTGCCTGGCTCATGGGACAGCCACGCTCCTACAATGAGCAGTTCTTC
J gene: TRBJ1-1; clone size: -; D gene: -; V gene: TRBV6-1; CDR3 protein: CASSKAQEGTEAFF; CDR3 DNA: TGTGCCAGCAGTAAAGCACAAGAGGGCACTGAAGCTTTCTTT